One and the same sample provided the 23 T cell receptor beta chains below, sequenced in a study of T cells after yellow fever vaccination. MiXCR, applied by TCRdb to the 5' RACE reads, yields one record per CDR3 protein. The table lists approximately 150,000 distinct CDR3 sequences, approximately 6.2% of them singletons. The source material was CD4+ T cells sorted from PBMCs, sampled on the day of the first yellow fever vaccination. The source of these receptors is a man aged 18 to 30 who received the YFV17D yellow fever vaccine.

This clonotype appeared a few times. Mismatch with germline at one junction end may stem from a read error. The chain uses TRBV7-7 and TRBJ1-1; D perhaps matches TRBD1 (5 bases). Germline CDR1 and CDR2: SSHAT and FNYEAQ (reference sequence). The CDR3 totals 17 residues. The DNA for the CDR3 is TGTGCTAGCAGCCAGCTGCCGGGGCCTCCCCTGAACACTGAAGCTTTCTTT. Translating gives CASSQLPGPPLNTEAFF. The whole variable domain, remainder taken from reference TRBV7-7 and TRBJ1-1, is GAGVSQSPRYKVTKRGQDVTLRCDPISSHATLYWYQQALGQGPEFLTYFNYEAQPDKSGLPSDRFSAERPEGSISTLTIQRTEQRDSAMYRCASSQLPGPPLNTEAFFGQGTRLTVV.

This clonotype was counted many times. The V call is TRBV7-2, the J call TRBJ2-3; D unresolved. CDR3 length: 14 residues. V was pared by 4 bases and J by 6 bases, with 14 bases between. CDR1 SGHTA and CDR2 FQGNSA come from the germline V gene. CDR3 nucleotide sequence: TGTGCCAGCAGCTGGGCCTCCTACGGTGATACGCAGTATTTT. It is translated as CASSWASYGDTQYF. The full variable domain, rest sourced from reference TRBV7-2 and TRBJ2-3, is GAGVSQSPSNKVTEKGKDVELRCDPISGHTALYWYRQSLGQGLEFLIYFQGNSAPDKSGLPSDRFSAERTGGSVSTLTIQRTQQEDSAVYLCASSWASYGDTQYFGPGTRLTVL.

This clonotype was seen a handful of times. This chain uses TRBV5-6 with TRBJ1-5; D is undetermined. Trimming shortened V by 2 bases and J by 6 bases, and 9 bases separated the two germline ends. The CDR3 consists of 13 residues. Per germline, CDR1 SGHDT and CDR2 YYEEEE. The CDR3 sequence is CASSFVGSQPQHF. CDR3 DNA sequence: TGTGCCAGCAGCTTTGTGGGATCTCAGCCCCAGCATTTT.

In this sample, this clonotype turned up a few times. J is TRBJ2-4 and V is TRBV29-1; 10 bases fit TRBD1. The CDR3 is made up of 13 amino acids. The V and J ends lost 2 bases and 6 bases, in that order; junction bases with no gene match: 1. Germline V gene lookup returns CDR1 SQVTM and CDR2 ANQGSEA. CDR3 DNA sequence: TGCAGCGTTGAAAGGGACAGGGGAAACATTCAGTACTTC. Protein product: CSVERDRGNIQYF. Complete variable domain (other parts from reference TRBV29-1 and TRBJ2-4): SAVISQKPSRDICQRGTSLTIQCQVDSQVTMMFWYRQQPGQSLTLIATANQGSEATYESGFVIDKFPISRPNLTFSTLTVSNMSPEDSSIYLCSVERDRGNIQYFGAGTRLSVL.

This clonotype was seen only a few times. This CDR3 reads CSGTGDYNQPQHF. Written as DNA, the CDR3 is TGCAGTGGAACAGGGGACTACAATCAGCCCCAGCATTTT. V and J are TRBV20-1 and TRBJ1-5; 7 positions agree with TRBD1. Per germline, CDR1 DFQATT and CDR2 SNEGSKA (reference sequence). This CDR3 has 13 residues. The J segment lost 3 bases and the V segment lost 7 bases, leaving 6 bases of the junction unmatched.

Many counts were recorded for this clonotype. The chain links TRBV5-5 to TRBJ2-1; D is possibly TRBD1 (5 bases). The CDR3 totals 14 residues. From germline, CDR1 is SGHKS and CDR2 YYEKEE (reference sequence). Trimming removed 7 bases at V and 5 bases at J, with 16 bases between. The CDR3 bases are TGTGCCAGCTCCCGACAGCCGGCCGACAATGAGCAGTTCTTC. Translating it yields CASSRQPADNEQFF. The entire variable domain, with the rest obtained from reference TRBV5-5 and TRBJ2-1, is as follows: DAGVTQSPTHLIKTRGQQVTLRCSPISGHKSVSWYQQVLGQGPQFIFQYYEKEERGRGNFPDRFSARQFPNYSSELNVNALLLGDSALYLCASSRQPADNEQFFGPGTRLTVL.

This clonotype was observed many times. This chain links TRBV6-2 or TRBV6-3 with TRBJ2-7, with 8 bases matching TRBD1. The CDR3 runs to 14 residues. The V gene end was trimmed by 5 bases and the J gene end by 0 bases; junction bases not matched to a gene: 3. The V gene's germline CDR1 is MNHEY and CDR2 SVGEGT. The CDR3 here is CASSSGQGSYEQYF. For the CDR3, the DNA is TGTGCCAGCAGTAGCGGACAGGGCTCCTACGAGCAGTACTTC.

This clonotype was detected many times. The V and J genes are TRBV20-1 and TRBJ2-1; TRBD2 might be the D (6 bases). The CDR3 is 15 residues long. V dropped 6 bases and J dropped 2 bases, with 17 bases sitting between them. CDR1 and CDR2 from the germline V gene are DFQATT and SNEGSKA (reference sequence). The CDR3 region has the DNA TGCAGTGCCACCCAGCGGGCTCTCGCCTACAATGAGCAGTTCTTC. It is translated as CSATQRALAYNEQFF.

This clonotype has only a few counts. The chain links TRBV5-1 to TRBJ2-3, with 9 bases lining up with TRBD1. Germline loops: CDR1 SGHRS, CDR2 YFSETQ. The CDR3 loop spans 15 amino acids. Trimming at V came to 4 bases and at J to 1 base, leaving 4 bases not matched to a gene. The CDR3 sequence is CASSPQGAGTDTQYF. As DNA, the CDR3 is TGCGCCAGCAGCCCACAGGGGGCTGGCACAGATACGCAGTATTTT.

This clonotype showed up just a few times. The V call is TRBV9, the J call TRBJ1-6; 8 bases fit TRBD1. This CDR3 has 16 amino acids. The junction had 10 bases not matched to a gene; V was cut back by 3 bases and J by 8 bases. Germline V gene data show CDR1 as SGDLS and CDR2 as YYNGEE. CDR3 protein: CASSAHPGQADSPLHF. The DNA for the CDR3 is TGTGCCAGCAGCGCCCACCCGGGACAGGCGGATTCACCCCTCCACTTT.

In this sample, this clonotype turned up many times. This chain joins TRBV7-2 and TRBJ2-7; D possibly corresponds to TRBD2 (7 bases). V was shortened by 5 bases and J by 7 bases, with 18 bases between the two germline ends. CDR1 SGHTA and CDR2 FQGNSA come from the germline V gene. The CDR3 extends over 14 amino acids. The CDR3 here is CASSPRQAGEEQYF. Written as DNA, the CDR3 is TGTGCCAGCAGCCCGAGACAGGCGGGAGAGGAGCAGTACTTC.

This clonotype was counted ten times or more. CDR3 sequence (DNA): TGTGCCAGCAGTTACTCTCGCCAGGAGTCCTACGAGCAGTACTTC. Its translation is CASSYSRQESYEQYF. This chain connects TRBV6-2 or TRBV6-3 to TRBJ2-7; no clear D. The V gene's germline CDR1 is MNHEY and CDR2 SVGEGT. The CDR3 extends over 15 amino acids. V was trimmed by 0 bases and J by 1 base, leaving 10 bases between them.

This clonotype has a handful of counts. This chain connects TRBV24-1 to TRBJ2-1, with TRBD2 matching over 10 bases. Germline lookup yields CDR1 KGHDR and CDR2 SFDVKD. The trim removed 3 bases at V and 4 bases at J, leaving 8 bases unmatched. The CDR3 totals 17 residues. The CDR3 is CATSDPSGGPRYNEQFF. The CDR3 DNA is TGTGCCACCAGTGATCCTAGCGGGGGCCCTCGGTACAATGAGCAGTTCTTC.

This clonotype has ten or more counts. The rearrangement links TRBV7-9 to TRBJ1-1, with D hard to call. The germline V and J ends were trimmed by 10 bases and 10 bases, with 7 bases remaining between them. CDR1 is SEHNR, CDR2 FQNEAQ, per germline (reference sequence). The CDR3 is made up of 8 amino acids. The CDR3 DNA reads as TGTGCCACGGCGGTAGCTTTCTTT. This codes for CATAVAFF.

This clonotype was observed at least ten times. The chain carries TRBV7-3 and TRBJ2-1; possibly TRBD1 for D (6 bases). The V end was cut by 2 bases, the J end by 10 bases, with 15 bases between. The length of the CDR3 is 14 residues. Per germline, CDR1 SGHTA and CDR2 FQGTGA. CDR3 loop: CASSLLGQQKEQFF. DNA for the CDR3: TGTGCCAGCAGCTTATTGGGACAACAAAAAGAGCAGTTCTTC.

J is TRBJ2-1 and V is TRBV7-2, with D unresolved. CDR3 size: 13 residues. Germline CDR1 is SGHTA and CDR2 is FQGNSA. Trimming left V 4 bases short and J 10 bases short, with 14 bases between. The CDR3 is CASSSNQGYEQFF. For the CDR3, the DNA is TGTGCCAGCAGCTCGAACCAAGGGTACGAGCAGTTCTTC.

The table lists this clonotype with a few counts. The chain recombines TRBV5-1 with TRBJ2-3; no definite D call. The CDR3 length is 13 residues. Trimming removed 3 bases at V and 6 bases at J, with 11 bases between. CDR1 SGHRS and CDR2 YFSETQ come from the germline V gene. CDR3 in DNA: TGCGCCAGCAGCTCCAACGCTCAGGATACGCAGTATTTT. The encoded protein is CASSSNAQDTQYF.

This clonotype was seen many times. V usage is TRBV11-2 and J usage is TRBJ1-4; D is perhaps TRBD1 (5 bases). Germline V CDR1 and CDR2: SGHAT, FQNNGV. V lost 2 bases to trimming and J lost 7 bases, with 14 bases between them. This CDR3 contains 15 residues. Here the CDR3 reads CASSLFGGGFEKLFF. CDR3 DNA sequence: TGTGCCAGCAGCTTATTTGGGGGAGGGTTTGAAAAACTGTTTTTT.

This clonotype has at least ten counts. The chain has TRBV7-9 and TRBJ2-2, with 10 bases fitting TRBD1. The CDR3 sequence is 16 residues long. Germline V CDR1 and CDR2: SEHNR, FQNEAQ (reference sequence). The V gene end was trimmed by 5 bases and the J gene end by 4 bases; junction bases not matched to a gene: 7. The CDR3 here is CASSRPGTGATGELFF. Written as DNA, the CDR3 is TGTGCCAGCAGCCGTCCCGGGACAGGGGCCACCGGGGAGCTGTTTTTT.

This clonotype was detected only once. V usage is TRBV7-2 and J usage is TRBJ2-7; D gene unclear. The CDR3 has 14 residues. The germline CDR1 and CDR2 sequences are SGHTA and FQGNSA. The V end lost 3 bases, the J end lost 0 bases, and 9 bases lay between the germline ends. The CDR3 sequence: CASSLSGASYEQYF. The CDR3 bases are TGTGCCAGCAGCTTGTCAGGTGCCTCCTACGAGCAGTACTTC.

The rearrangement joins TRBV2 to TRBJ1-4; D remains ambiguous. The V end was cut by 7 bases, the J end by 2 bases, with 11 bases between. The CDR3 totals 14 residues. Per the germline V gene, CDR1 is SNHLY and CDR2 is FYNNEI. The CDR3 DNA follows: TGTGCCAGCAATTGGGGAGGGACTAATGAAAAACTGTTTTTT. It is translated as CASNWGGTNEKLFF.

The chain's CDR3 is CASSFPKGDGYTF. The CDR3 coding sequence is TGCGCCAGCAGCTTTCCGAAGGGAGATGGCTACACCTTC. J is TRBJ1-2 and V is TRBV5-1; the D is unclear. Trimming left V 2 bases short and J 6 bases short, with 11 bases between. This CDR3 region has 13 residues. Germline loops: CDR1 SGHRS, CDR2 YFSETQ.

This clonotype was observed a few times. J is TRBJ1-5 and V is TRBV20-1; maybe TRBD1 (6 bases). CDR1 is DFQATT, CDR2 SNEGSKA, per germline (reference sequence). The CDR3 totals 16 residues. V was shortened by 3 bases and J by 4 bases, with 19 bases between the two germline ends. DNA for the CDR3: TGCAGTGCTAGTCACCCCAGACAGGTTCTAAATCAGCCCCAGCATTTT. Translation gives CSASHPRQVLNQPQHF.